The 18 T cell receptor beta chains reported below all come from one sample, sequenced in a study of circulating tumor DNA in untreated peripheral T-cell lymphoma. Produced via immunoSEQ multiplex PCR; TCRdb's table is partial and in-frame only. The sample contains some 10,000 clones, 65% to 80% of which appear only once. Sequencing used tumor tissue. The receptors here all came from a human donor with peripheral T-cell lymphoma.

The J gene is TRBJ2-5, the V gene TRBV25-1; D remains unclear. The V end lost 3 bases, the J end lost 4 bases, and 6 bases lay between the germline ends. From germline, CDR1 is MGHDK and CDR2 SYGVNS. CDR3 length: 12 amino acids. In DNA form, the CDR3 reads TGTGCCAGCAGTGACGCGGTAGAGACCCAGTACTTC. Its translation is CASSDAVETQYF.

The rearrangement uses TRBV14 and TRBJ2-7, with TRBD2 identical over 7 bases. This CDR3 has 13 amino acids. The V and J ends lost 1 base and 5 bases, in that order; junction bases with no gene match: 2. CDR1 SGHDN and CDR2 FVKESK come from the germline V gene. CDR3 sequence reads: CASSQGGGDEQYF. DNA for the CDR3: TGTGCCAGCAGCCAAGGGGGAGGGGACGAGCAGTACTTC.

This clone is a singleton in its sample. V is TRBV6-9 and J is TRBJ1-6, with 10 bases identical to TRBD1. Germline-derived CDR1 and CDR2 are MNHGY and SVAAGI. Germline trimming cut 5 bases from V and 10 bases from J; bases unmatched to any gene: 8. The CDR3 length is 15 residues. The CDR3 reads CASSLGQGFRSPLHF. DNA of the CDR3: TGTGCCAGCAGTCTGGGACAGGGGTTTAGGTCACCCCTCCACTTT.

The chain employs TRBV11-3 and TRBJ1-1, with D unresolved. V lost 5 bases and J 0 bases, leaving 13 bases between the germline ends. This CDR3 is 15 amino acids long. Germline CDR1 SGHNT, CDR2 YENEEA. In DNA form, the CDR3 reads TGTGCCAGCAGCGCTTCCGTAGTCATGAACACTGAAGCTTTCTTT. As protein: CASSASVVMNTEAFF.

This sequence joins TRBV14 and TRBJ2-5, with 9 positions matching TRBD2. Trimming cost V 4 bases and J 2 bases; bases outside gene matches: 14. The germline V gene encodes CDR1 SGHDN and CDR2 FVKESK. The CDR3 is made up of 18 amino acids. The DNA for the CDR3 is TGTGCCAGCAGCCCAATGGTTGGCGGGGGGGCTTGGCAAGAGACCCAGTACTTC. It translates to CASSPMVGGGAWQETQYF.

The chain uses TRBV18 and TRBJ2-7; 8 bases are shared with TRBD1. Trimming at V came to 3 bases and at J to 5 bases, leaving 12 bases not matched to a gene. The CDR3 contains 16 residues. Germline assignment: CDR1 KGHSH and CDR2 LQKENI. CDR3 coding DNA: TGTGCCAGCTCACCCCCGGTGACAGGGGTCCATAACGAGCAGTACTTC. It encodes CASSPPVTGVHNEQYF.

V and J are TRBV5-1 and TRBJ1-2; D possibly corresponds to TRBD1 (5 bases). Between the trimmed V and J ends, which lost 4 bases and 6 bases, there was a span of 19 bases. The CDR3 consists of 15 residues. Germline V gene lookup returns CDR1 SGHRS and CDR2 YFSETQ. The CDR3: CASSLTGTDRDGYTF. CDR3 sequence (DNA): TGCGCCAGCAGCCTAACCGGGACGGACCGCGATGGCTACACCTTC.

This clone has a handful of counts. The rearrangement joins TRBV30 to TRBJ1-5; D is undetermined. From germline, CDR1 is GTSNPN and CDR2 SVGIG (reference sequence). The CDR3 length is 11 residues. V lost 1 base and J 6 bases, leaving 4 bases between the germline ends. The CDR3 region has the DNA TGTGCCTGGAGTGCACTTCAGCCCCAGCATTTT. It is translated as CAWSALQPQHF.

This chain uses TRBV5-1 with TRBJ2-3, with 10 bases lining up with TRBD1. Germline CDR1 SGHRS, CDR2 YFSETQ. The CDR3 consists of 18 residues. Losses at the gene ends were 5 bases for V and 3 bases for J; bases not matched to a gene: 15. The CDR3, as DNA: TGCGCCAGCAGTCGCTTGCGGGTGGACAGGGGGATAACAGATACGCAGTATTTT. Translating it yields CASSRLRVDRGITDTQYF.

V is TRBV9 and J is TRBJ2-6; 9 positions agree with TRBD2. The J segment lost 0 bases and the V segment lost 4 bases, leaving 8 bases of the junction unmatched. The CDR3 loop spans 18 amino acids. CDR1 SGDLS and CDR2 YYNGEE come from the germline V gene. CDR3 loop: CASSTLSGGPSGANVLTF. Written as DNA, the CDR3 is TGTGCCAGCAGCACACTTAGCGGGGGCCCCTCTGGGGCCAACGTCCTGACTTTC. The whole variable domain, filled in from reference TRBV9 and TRBJ2-6, reads DSGVTQTPKHLITATGQRVTLRCSPRSGDLSVYWYQQSLDQGLQFLIQYYNGEERAKGNILERFSAQQFPDLHSELNLSSLELGDSALYFCASSTLSGGPSGANVLTFGAGSRLTVL.

The chain uses TRBV2 and TRBJ2-3, with D possibly matching TRBD2 (5 bases). The CDR3 runs 16 residues. Trimming removed 9 bases at V and 3 bases at J, with 22 bases between. Germline CDR1 is SNHLY and CDR2 is FYNNEI. The CDR3: CARSGRNEQRTDTQYF. CDR3 DNA sequence: TGTGCCAGGAGCGGCCGAAATGAGCAGCGAACAGATACGCAGTATTTT.

This chain joins TRBV19 and TRBJ1-5; the D is unclear. Deletions cut 1 base from V and 0 bases from J, with 10 bases between. Per the germline V gene, CDR1 is LNHDA and CDR2 is SQIVND (reference sequence). The length of the CDR3 is 16 residues. In DNA form, the CDR3 reads TGTGCCAGTAGTATAGTGGCAGGCTATAGCAATCAGCCCCAGCATTTT. Its protein is CASSIVAGYSNQPQHF.

The CDR3 DNA reads TGTGCCAGTAGTCCAGGCACAAGGGGGGGCAAAAACATTCAGTACTTC. This codes for CASSPGTRGGKNIQYF. The rearrangement joins TRBV19 to TRBJ2-4; D might be TRBD2 (7 bases). The CDR3 spans 16 residues. V gave up 5 bases and J gave up 3 bases, with 17 bases separating them. CDR1 and CDR2 from the germline V gene are LNHDA and SQIVND (reference sequence).

The chain employs TRBV25-1 and TRBJ1-3; D is unclear. Germline-derived CDR1 and CDR2 are MGHDK and SYGVNS. The CDR3 loop spans 16 amino acids. V lost 4 bases to trimming and J lost 0 bases, with 13 bases between them. The CDR3 DNA reads as TGTGCCAGCAGTGGAGGACTTCGCCTCTCTGGAAACACCATATATTTT. Protein sequence: CASSGGLRLSGNTIYF.

The CDR3, as DNA: TGCGCCAGCAGCCAGGCCGACAGGGTTTTGGAAGCTTTCTTT. Translated, it gives CASSQADRVLEAFF. The rearrangement joins TRBV5-1 to TRBJ1-1; the match to TRBD1 covers 7 bases. J lost 8 bases, V lost 4 bases, and 11 bases had no gene match. The germline gives CDR1 SGHRS, CDR2 YFSETQ. The CDR3 extends over 14 amino acids.

The chain joins TRBV11-3 to TRBJ1-2; D unresolved. CDR1 and CDR2 from the germline V gene are SGHNT and YENEEA. The CDR3 contains 14 residues. V lost 3 bases to trimming and J lost 4 bases, with 12 bases between them. The CDR3 DNA is TGTGCCAGCAGCTTGGTGCCGTTCTCCTATGGCTACACCTTC. Translating gives CASSLVPFSYGYTF.

This clone has a handful of counts. The chain carries TRBV19 and TRBJ2-1; the D is unclear. This CDR3 is built from 13 residues. Germline V gives CDR1 LNHDA, CDR2 SQIVND (reference sequence). V dropped 5 bases and J dropped 6 bases, with 11 bases sitting between them. DNA for the CDR3: TGTGCCAGTAGTGCCCTTTATGGCAATGAGCAGTTCTTC. Its protein product is CASSALYGNEQFF.

The rearrangement joins TRBV29-1 to TRBJ1-2, with D possibly TRBD1 on 6 matching bases. Trimming shortened V by 4 bases and J by 2 bases, and 14 bases separated the two germline ends. CDR3 length equals 14 residues. CDR1 is SQVTM and CDR2 is ANQGSEA in the germline V gene. The CDR3 loop is CSVGGQLQNYGYTF. The CDR3 DNA reads as TGCAGCGTTGGCGGACAGCTTCAGAACTATGGCTACACCTTC. The entire variable domain, with the rest obtained from reference TRBV29-1 and TRBJ1-2, is as follows: SAVISQKPSRDICQRGTSLTIQCQVDSQVTMMFWYRQQPGQSLTLIATANQGSEATYESGFVIDKFPISRPNLTFSTLTVSNMSPEDSSIYLCSVGGQLQNYGYTFGSGTRLTVV.